The 23 T cell receptor beta chains below all came from one sample that was sequenced in a study of cytomegalovirus exposure and HLA in healthy donors (dated by TCRdb to between 2016 and 2019). Library construction relied on the immunoSEQ multiplex PCR assay. The multiplex PCR relied on a mix of 60 forward primers for TCR Vbeta segments and 13 reverse primers for TCR Jbeta segments. In TCRdb, the immuneACCESS table is reduced to in-frame sequences with V and J assigned. These tables do not hold every clone; where another copy was compared, an unresolved V gene accounts for under half, and the others remain unexplained. A total of about 160,000 clones appear in this sample, 70% to 90% of them only once. Jointly, the top ten make up approximately 2% of the sample. The sample taken for sequencing was PBMCs. Receptor source: a woman younger than 30 in good health and CMV-seronegative.

The chain combines TRBV6-1 with TRBJ2-7; D call uncertain. This CDR3 has 13 amino acids. Germline V gives CDR1 MNHNS, CDR2 SASEGT. V was pared by 4 bases and J by 2 bases, with 9 bases between. The CDR3 loop is CASSVDLPYEQYF. The DNA of the CDR3 is TGTGCCAGCAGTGTTGACTTACCCTACGAGCAGTACTTC.

The chain combines TRBV28 with TRBJ2-7; 8 nucleotides match TRBD1. Per germline, CDR1 MDHEN and CDR2 SYDVKM. This CDR3 region has 15 residues. Trimming removed 5 bases from V and 3 bases from J; junction bases left unmatched: 9. The CDR3 DNA sequence: TGTGCCAGCAGTCGGCCCGGGACAGGACGCTACGAGCAGTACTTC. It is translated as CASSRPGTGRYEQYF. Combining the CDR3 with reference TRBV28 and TRBJ2-7 gives the whole variable domain DVKVTQSSRYLVKRTGEKVFLECVQDMDHENMFWYRQDPGLGLRLIYFSYDVKMKEKGDIPEGYSVSREKKERFSLILESASTNQTSMYLCASSRPGTGRYEQYFGPGTRLTVT.

The chain links TRBV7-9 to TRBJ2-1; 10 bases fit TRBD2. The CDR3 consists of 15 residues. Germline CDR1 and CDR2: SEHNR and FQNEAQ (reference sequence). The V segment lost 5 bases and the J segment 3 bases; nucleotides outside the gene matches: 4. The CDR3 DNA follows: TGTGCCAGCAGCAACAGCGGGAGGGACTACAATGAGCAGTTCTTC. Translating gives CASSNSGRDYNEQFF. Together with reference TRBV7-9 and TRBJ2-1, the CDR3 gives the full variable domain: DTGVSQNPRHKITKRGQNVTFRCDPISEHNRLYWYRQTLGQGPEFLTYFQNEAQLEKSRLLSDRFSAERPKGSFSTLEIQRTEQGDSAMYLCASSNSGRDYNEQFFGPGTRLTVL.

The chain joins TRBV5-1 to TRBJ2-7, with 7 bases identical to TRBD2. Trimming took 0 bases from V and 0 from J; bases not matched to a gene: 3. The CDR3 runs to 15 residues. Germline lookup yields CDR1 SGHRS and CDR2 YFSETQ. CDR3 nucleotides: TGCGCCAGCAGCTTGGCTAGCGGAAGCTCCTACGAGCAGTACTTC. Translating gives CASSLASGSSYEQYF. Based on the CDR3 plus reference TRBV5-1 and TRBJ2-7, the full variable domain is KAGVTQTPRYLIKTRGQQVTLSCSPISGHRSVSWYQQTPGQGLQFLFEYFSETQRNKGNFPGRFSGRQFSNSRSEMNVSTLELGDSALYLCASSLASGSSYEQYFGPGTRLTVT.

The CDR3 coding sequence is TGTGCCAGCAGCTTAGGCACAGGGGGCTTACCGACGGGCGATACGCAGTATTTT. This encodes CASSLGTGGLPTGDTQYF. The gene calls are TRBV7-9 and TRBJ2-3; TRBD1 matches 9 bases. The CDR3 length is 18 residues. The germline V gene encodes CDR1 SEHNR and CDR2 FQNEAQ (reference sequence). Losses at the gene ends were 1 base for V and 6 bases for J; bases not matched to a gene: 14.

The rearrangement uses TRBV4-1 and TRBJ2-5; TRBD1 matches 9 bases. The J call may be incorrect, as the DNA end agrees better with TRBJ2-7. There are 14 residues in the CDR3. From germline, CDR1 is MGHRA and CDR2 YSYEKL. In DNA form, the CDR3 reads TGCGCCAGCAGCCAGAGACAGGGGGCCTACGAGCAGTACTTC. It codes for CASSQRQGAYEQYF.

This chain links TRBV6-6 with TRBJ1-4; the D gene is possibly TRBD1 (5 bases). The length of the CDR3 is 15 residues. Trimming removed 7 bases from V and 2 bases from J, with 14 bases in between. CDR1 and CDR2 (germline): MNHNY, SVGAGI (reference sequence). The CDR3 loop is CASIGGGSTNEKLFF. The DNA of the CDR3 is TGTGCCAGCATCGGGGGGGGGAGCACTAATGAAAAACTGTTTTTT.

The gene calls are TRBV2 and TRBJ1-5; weak D call: TRBD1 (5 bases). Trimming shortened V by 4 bases and J by 7 bases, and 23 bases separated the two germline ends. CDR3 length equals 17 residues. CDR1 is SNHLY and CDR2 is FYNNEI in the germline V gene. CDR3 coding DNA: TGTGCCAGCAGTGGAGCAATGGGGAGGGGTGTTGAACAGCCCCAGCATTTT. Its protein is CASSGAMGRGVEQPQHF.

The V gene is TRBV2, the J gene TRBJ2-7, with D maybe TRBD1 (5 bases). The CDR3 is made up of 15 amino acids. Germline V CDR1 and CDR2: SNHLY, FYNNEI. Trimming removed 3 bases at V and 5 bases at J, with 17 bases between. The CDR3 reads CASSDFGTGKDEQYF. For the CDR3, the DNA is TGTGCCAGCAGTGACTTTGGTACAGGCAAGGACGAGCAGTACTTC.

CDR3 coding DNA: TGTGCCAGTAGTATAAGGTTGGGACAGCACAAGACCCAGTACTTC. Translating it yields CASSIRLGQHKTQYF. The chain carries TRBV19 and TRBJ2-5, with 7 nucleotides matching TRBD1. The germline CDR1 and CDR2 sequences are LNHDA and SQIVND (reference sequence). V was clipped by 2 bases and J by 6 bases; unmatched bases: 9. The CDR3 is 15 amino acids.

V and J are TRBV19 and TRBJ1-1, with 7 bases matching TRBD1. V trimming: 6 bases; J trimming: 1 base; junction bases outside the gene matches: 17. Germline V CDR1 and CDR2: LNHDA, SQIVND (reference sequence). The CDR3 extends over 18 amino acids. The CDR3 DNA reads TGTGCCAGTAGGCCCGCTCGAGGGGGCGCGTTCACGAACACTGAAGCTTTCTTT. Its translation: CASRPARGGAFTNTEAFF.

This chain links TRBV2 with TRBJ1-4, with 8 bases aligning to TRBD1. The V and J ends lost 6 bases and 14 bases, in that order; junction bases with no gene match: 20. The CDR3 contains 16 residues. The germline CDR1 and CDR2 sequences are SNHLY and FYNNEI. The CDR3 here is CASRELMGQEDRGLFF. The CDR3 DNA follows: TGTGCCAGCAGGGAGCTTATGGGACAGGAGGATCGAGGGCTGTTTTTT.

This chain uses TRBV5-8 with TRBJ2-2; 7 positions match TRBD2. Looked up from germline, CDR1 is SGHTS and CDR2 is YDEGEE. The V and J ends lost 4 bases and 3 bases, in that order; junction bases with no gene match: 9. The CDR3 covers 16 residues. The CDR3 protein is CASSPGRGVYTGELFF. The CDR3 DNA is TGTGCCAGCAGCCCGGGACGGGGGGTTTACACCGGGGAGCTGTTTTTT.

The J gene is TRBJ1-2, the V gene TRBV28, with TRBD1 matching over 10 bases. The CDR3 sequence is 16 residues long. Trimming removed 3 bases from V and 4 bases from J; junction bases left unmatched: 8. Germline V gene sequence: CDR1 MDHEN, CDR2 SYDVKM. CDR3 DNA: TGTGCCAGCAGTTTTCCTGGGACAGGGGACCTCTATGGCTACACCTTC. This gives the protein CASSFPGTGDLYGYTF.

The gene calls are TRBV5-1 and TRBJ2-7; TRBD1 agrees at 7 bases. The CDR3 has 15 residues. In germline, CDR1 is SGHRS, CDR2 YFSETQ. V lost 4 bases and J lost 0; bases outside the gene matches: 7. The CDR3 DNA reads TGCGCCAGCAGCCCGGGGACAGAGTTCTCCTACGAGCAGTACTTC. Protein: CASSPGTEFSYEQYF.

This sequence joins TRBV5-8 and TRBJ1-2; TRBD1 agrees at 8 bases. The V segment lost 4 bases and the J segment 4 bases; nucleotides outside the gene matches: 15. The CDR3 totals 17 residues. CDR1 and CDR2 (germline): SGHTS, YDEGEE. The CDR3 nucleotides read TGTGCCAGCAGCGGACGGACAGGGATGGGGCTATCCTATGGCTACACCTTC. It translates to CASSGRTGMGLSYGYTF.

This clone has a single count. The chain joins TRBV6-1 to TRBJ1-4, with TRBD1 matching 7 bases. Germline V gives CDR1 MNHNS, CDR2 SASEGT. The CDR3 length is 13 residues. Trimming removed 4 bases from V and 8 bases from J; junction bases left unmatched: 4. CDR3 sequence (DNA): TGTGCCAGCAGTGGACAGGGAAACGAAAAACTGTTTTTT. It specifies CASSGQGNEKLFF.

J is TRBJ2-3 and V is TRBV7-9; 10 bases are shared with TRBD1. The CDR3 sequence is 15 residues long. Per germline, CDR1 SEHNR and CDR2 FQNEAQ (reference sequence). V shed 7 bases, J shed 2 bases, and the junction held 6 bases outside the gene matches. The CDR3 here is CASTSDRGHTDTQYF. The CDR3 DNA reads TGTGCCAGCACCTCAGACAGGGGGCACACAGATACGCAGTATTTT.

The chain has TRBV5-1 and TRBJ2-3; 7 bases map to TRBD1. Germline CDR1 SGHRS, CDR2 YFSETQ. The V segment lost 5 bases and the J segment 4 bases; nucleotides outside the gene matches: 7. This CDR3 region has 14 residues. The CDR3 bases are TGCGCCAGCAGTTATACAGGGGTGGCAGATACGCAGTATTTT. Its translation: CASSYTGVADTQYF.

V is TRBV9 and J is TRBJ2-7; tentatively, D is TRBD2 (6 bases). This CDR3 has 16 amino acids. V was trimmed by 0 bases and J by 7 bases, leaving 20 bases between them. The germline V gene has CDR1 SGDLS and CDR2 YYNGEE. The CDR3 sequence: CASSVDGRAGGREQYF. The CDR3 DNA reads as TGTGCCAGCAGCGTAGATGGCAGGGCCGGGGGTAGGGAGCAGTACTTC.

The V and J genes are TRBV19 and TRBJ1-5; D unresolved. This CDR3 contains 13 residues. Germline V gene lookup returns CDR1 LNHDA and CDR2 SQIVND (reference sequence). V shed 6 bases and J shed 3 bases, with 9 bases lying between them. CDR3 residues: CASRGGDNQPQHF. The CDR3 DNA sequence: TGTGCCAGTAGGGGAGGAGACAATCAGCCCCAGCATTTT.

The V gene is TRBV30, the J gene TRBJ2-1; D gene unclear. The length of the CDR3 is 15 residues. Between the trimmed V and J ends, which lost 2 bases and 4 bases, there was a span of 15 bases. CDR1 is GTSNPN, CDR2 SVGIG, per germline (reference sequence). The chain's CDR3 is CAWSSGLSPYNEQFF. The CDR3 bases are TGTGCCTGGAGTTCTGGCTTGTCCCCTTACAATGAGCAGTTCTTC.

This clone was observed once. The CDR3 DNA sequence: TGTGCCAGCAGCTTATATGGCAGAAAAGAGACCCAGTACTTC. It is translated as CASSLYGRKETQYF. The gene calls are TRBV7-3 and TRBJ2-5; unclear D gene. The V end was cut by 2 bases, the J end by 3 bases, with 10 bases between. The CDR3 is made up of 14 amino acids. CDR1 is SGHTA, CDR2 FQGTGA, per germline. The full variable domain, its missing parts supplied by reference TRBV7-3 and TRBJ2-5, is GAGVSQTPSNKVTEKGKYVELRCDPISGHTALYWYRQSLGQGPEFLIYFQGTGAADDSGLPNDRFFAVRPEGSVSTLKIQRTERGDSAVYLCASSLYGRKETQYFGPGTRLLVL.